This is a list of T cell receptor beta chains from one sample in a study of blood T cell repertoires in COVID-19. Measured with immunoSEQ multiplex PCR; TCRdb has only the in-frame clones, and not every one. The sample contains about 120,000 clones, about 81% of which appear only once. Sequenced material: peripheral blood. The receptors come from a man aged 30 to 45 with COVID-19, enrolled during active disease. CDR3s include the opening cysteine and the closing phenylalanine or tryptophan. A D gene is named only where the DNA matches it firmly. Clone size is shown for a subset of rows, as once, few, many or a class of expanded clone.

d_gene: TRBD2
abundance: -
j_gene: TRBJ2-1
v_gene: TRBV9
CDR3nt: TGTGCCAGCAGCGTAGAACTAGCGGGGTACAATGAGCAGTTCTTC
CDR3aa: CASSVELAGYNEQFF

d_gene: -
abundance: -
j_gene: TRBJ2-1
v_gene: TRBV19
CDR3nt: TGTGCCAGTAGTTCTCAAGCGGGCGCCTACAATGAGCAGTTCTTC
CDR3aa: CASSSQAGAYNEQFF

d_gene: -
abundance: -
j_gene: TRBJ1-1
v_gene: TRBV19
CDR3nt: TGTGCCAGTAGTTTGGCAATGAACACTGAAGCTTTCTTT
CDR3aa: CASSLAMNTEAFF

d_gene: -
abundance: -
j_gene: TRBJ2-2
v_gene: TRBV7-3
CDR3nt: TGTGCCAGCAGCTTTTCCGGGGGGCCAGCGACCGGGGAGCTGTTTTTT
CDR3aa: CASSFSGGPATGELFF

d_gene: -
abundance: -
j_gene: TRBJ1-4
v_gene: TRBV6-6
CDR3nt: TGTGCCAGCAGTTACTCGGCAGGGGCGCCAAATGAAAAACTGTTTTTT
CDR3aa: CASSYSAGAPNEKLFF

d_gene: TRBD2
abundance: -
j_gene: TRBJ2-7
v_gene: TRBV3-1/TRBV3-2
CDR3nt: TGTGCCAGCAGCCCGTTGGGTAGCGGGATGTACGAGCAGTACTTC
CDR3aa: CASSPLGSGMYEQYF

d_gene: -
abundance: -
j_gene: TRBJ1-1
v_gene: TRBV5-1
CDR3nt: TGCGCCAGCAGCGGAGGCCTTTACACTGAAGCTTTCTTT
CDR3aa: CASSGGLYTEAFF

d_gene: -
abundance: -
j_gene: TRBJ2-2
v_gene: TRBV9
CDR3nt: TGTGCCAGCAGCCCGTATGGGTTAGCCACCGGGGAGCTGTTTTTT
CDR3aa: CASSPYGLATGELFF

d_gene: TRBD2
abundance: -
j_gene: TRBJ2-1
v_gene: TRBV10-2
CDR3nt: TGCGCCAGCAGTGAGTCGACGGCTAGCGGGAGGCTTGAGCAGTTCTTC
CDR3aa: CASSESTASGRLEQFF

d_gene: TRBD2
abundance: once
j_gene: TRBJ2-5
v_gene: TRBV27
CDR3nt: TGTGCCAGCAGTTTAGAGGGAGGGGTACAAGAGACCCAGTACTTC
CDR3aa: CASSLEGGVQETQYF

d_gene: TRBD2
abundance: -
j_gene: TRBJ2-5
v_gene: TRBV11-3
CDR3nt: TGTGCCAGCAGCCGCGGGACTAGCGGTCAAGAGACCCAGTACTTC
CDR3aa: CASSRGTSGQETQYF

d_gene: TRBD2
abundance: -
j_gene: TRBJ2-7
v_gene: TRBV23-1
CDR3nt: TGCGCCAGCAGTCTACCAGGACGCCCGGGACTATCCCACGAGCAGTACTTC
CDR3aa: CASSLPGRPGLSHEQYF